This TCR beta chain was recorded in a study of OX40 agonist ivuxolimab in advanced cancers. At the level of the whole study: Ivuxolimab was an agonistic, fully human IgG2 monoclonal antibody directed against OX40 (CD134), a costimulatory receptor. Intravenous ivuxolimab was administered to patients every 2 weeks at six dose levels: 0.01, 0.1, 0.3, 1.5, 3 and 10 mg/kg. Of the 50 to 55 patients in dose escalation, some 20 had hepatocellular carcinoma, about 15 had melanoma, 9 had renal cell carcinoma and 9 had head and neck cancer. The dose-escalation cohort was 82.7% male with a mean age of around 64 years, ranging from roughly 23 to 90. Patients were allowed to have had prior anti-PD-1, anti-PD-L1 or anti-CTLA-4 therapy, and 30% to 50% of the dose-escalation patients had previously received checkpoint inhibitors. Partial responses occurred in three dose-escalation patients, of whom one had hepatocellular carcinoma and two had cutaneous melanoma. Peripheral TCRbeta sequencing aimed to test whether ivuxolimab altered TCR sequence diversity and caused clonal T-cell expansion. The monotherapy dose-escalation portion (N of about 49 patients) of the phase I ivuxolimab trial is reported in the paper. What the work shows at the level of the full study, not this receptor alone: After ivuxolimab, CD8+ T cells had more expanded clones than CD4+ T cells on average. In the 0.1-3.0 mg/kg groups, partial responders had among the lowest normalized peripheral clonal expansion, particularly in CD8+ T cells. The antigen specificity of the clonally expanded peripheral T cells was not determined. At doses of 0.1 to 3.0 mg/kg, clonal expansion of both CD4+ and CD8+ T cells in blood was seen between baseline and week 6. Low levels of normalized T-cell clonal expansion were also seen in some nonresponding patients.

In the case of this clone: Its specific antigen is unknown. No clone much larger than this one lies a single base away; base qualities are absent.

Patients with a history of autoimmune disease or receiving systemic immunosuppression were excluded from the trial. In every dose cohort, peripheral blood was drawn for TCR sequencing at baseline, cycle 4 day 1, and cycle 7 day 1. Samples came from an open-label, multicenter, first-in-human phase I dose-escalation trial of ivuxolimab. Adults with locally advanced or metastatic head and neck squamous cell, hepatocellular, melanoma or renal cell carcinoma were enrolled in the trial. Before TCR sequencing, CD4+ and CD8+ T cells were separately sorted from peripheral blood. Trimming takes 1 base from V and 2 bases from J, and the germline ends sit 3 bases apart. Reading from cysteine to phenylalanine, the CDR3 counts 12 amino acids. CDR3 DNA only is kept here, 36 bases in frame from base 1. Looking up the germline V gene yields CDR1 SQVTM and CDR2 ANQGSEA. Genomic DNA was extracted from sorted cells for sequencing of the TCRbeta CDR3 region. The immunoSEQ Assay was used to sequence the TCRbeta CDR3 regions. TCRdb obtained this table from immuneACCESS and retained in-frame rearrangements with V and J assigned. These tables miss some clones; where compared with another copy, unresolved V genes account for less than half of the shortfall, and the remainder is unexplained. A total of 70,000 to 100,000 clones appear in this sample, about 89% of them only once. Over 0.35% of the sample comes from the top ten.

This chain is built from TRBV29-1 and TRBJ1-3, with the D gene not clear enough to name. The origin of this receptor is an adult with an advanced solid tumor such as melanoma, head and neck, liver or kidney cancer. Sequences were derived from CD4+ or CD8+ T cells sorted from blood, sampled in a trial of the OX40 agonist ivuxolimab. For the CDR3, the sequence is CSVEGAGNTIYF. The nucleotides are TGCAGCGTTGAAGGTGCTGGAAACACCATATATTTT.